This TCR beta chain was recorded in a study of spatial heterogeneity in lung cancer. Every TCR cDNA molecule bore a unique molecular identifier. TCRdb called the 5' RACE reads again in MiXCR, with one record for every CDR3 protein. The sample lists 24,000 or so distinct CDR3 sequences; over 3% were seen once. Time point reported: sample taken at primary tumor resection. The ends lost 5 bases at V and 5 bases at J; junction bases unmatched: 9. Germline V gene data show CDR1 as DFQATT and CDR2 as SNEGSKA (reference sequence). The CDR3 is 14 residues long. The sequence was collected from a female donor with early-stage non-small cell lung cancer. V usage is TRBV20-1 and J usage is TRBJ2-7; 10 bases are a match to TRBD1. Source: PBMCs, taken at surgery. CDR3 residues: CSAVGDRGMNEQYF. CDR3 sequence (DNA): TGCAGTGCTGTAGGGGACAGGGGTATGAACGAGCAGTACTTC.